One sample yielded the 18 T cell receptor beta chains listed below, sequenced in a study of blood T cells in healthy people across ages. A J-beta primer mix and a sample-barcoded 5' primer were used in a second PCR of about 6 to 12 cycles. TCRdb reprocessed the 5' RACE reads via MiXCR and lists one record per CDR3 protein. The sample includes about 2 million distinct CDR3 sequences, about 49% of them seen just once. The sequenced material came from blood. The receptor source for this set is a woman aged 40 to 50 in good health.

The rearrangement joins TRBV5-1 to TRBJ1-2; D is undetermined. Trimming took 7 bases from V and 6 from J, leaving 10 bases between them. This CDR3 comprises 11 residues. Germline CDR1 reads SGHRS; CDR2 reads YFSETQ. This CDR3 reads CASRAMNGYTF. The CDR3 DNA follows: TGCGCCAGCCGAGCGATGAATGGCTACACCTTC.

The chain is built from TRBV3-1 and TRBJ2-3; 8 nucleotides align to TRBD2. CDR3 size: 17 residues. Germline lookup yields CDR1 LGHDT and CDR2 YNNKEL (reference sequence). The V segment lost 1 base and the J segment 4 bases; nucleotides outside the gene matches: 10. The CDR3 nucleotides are TGTGCCAGCAGCCAAGGGTACGGAGCGGGGGACTCAGATACGCAGTATTTT. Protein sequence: CASSQGYGAGDSDTQYF.

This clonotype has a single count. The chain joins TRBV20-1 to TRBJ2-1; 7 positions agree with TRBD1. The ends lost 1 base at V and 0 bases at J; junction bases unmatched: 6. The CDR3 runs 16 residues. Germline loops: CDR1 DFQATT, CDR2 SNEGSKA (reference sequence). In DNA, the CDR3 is TGCAGTGCTAGAGGGTCCCGGGACAGCTCCTACAATGAGCAGTTCTTC. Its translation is CSARGSRDSSYNEQFF.

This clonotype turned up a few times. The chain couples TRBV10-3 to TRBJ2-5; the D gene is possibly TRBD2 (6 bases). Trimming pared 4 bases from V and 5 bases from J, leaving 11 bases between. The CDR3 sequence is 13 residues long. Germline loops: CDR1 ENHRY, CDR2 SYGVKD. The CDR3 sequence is CAISGGVRETQYF. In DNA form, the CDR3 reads TGTGCCATCAGTGGGGGGGTACGCGAGACCCAGTACTTC.

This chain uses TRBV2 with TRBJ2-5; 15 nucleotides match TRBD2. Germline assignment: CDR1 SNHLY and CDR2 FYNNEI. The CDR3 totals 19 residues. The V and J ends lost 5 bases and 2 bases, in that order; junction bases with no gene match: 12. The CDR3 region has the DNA TGTGCCAGCAGTCATAGGCGCGGACTAGCGGGGGGGAATCAAGAGACCCAGTACTTC. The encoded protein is CASSHRRGLAGGNQETQYF.

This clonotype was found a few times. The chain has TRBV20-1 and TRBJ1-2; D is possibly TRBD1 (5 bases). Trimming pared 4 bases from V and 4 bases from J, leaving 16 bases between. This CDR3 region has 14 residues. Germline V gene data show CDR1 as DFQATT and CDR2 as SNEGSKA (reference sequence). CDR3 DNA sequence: TGCAGTGCTACCCCCGGACGGCAGGGCTATGGCTACACCTTC. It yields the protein CSATPGRQGYGYTF.

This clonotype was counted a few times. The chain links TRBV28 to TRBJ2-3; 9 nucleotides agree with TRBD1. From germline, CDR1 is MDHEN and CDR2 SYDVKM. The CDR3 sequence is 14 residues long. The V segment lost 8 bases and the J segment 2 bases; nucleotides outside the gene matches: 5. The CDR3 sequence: CASEDRGLTDTQYF. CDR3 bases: TGTGCCAGCGAGGACAGGGGACTCACAGATACGCAGTATTTT.

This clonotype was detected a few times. The CDR3 nucleotides read TGTGCCAGCAGTTACTCGCCAGCCCACCAAGAGACCCAGTACTTC. Translating it yields CASSYSPAHQETQYF. The gene calls are TRBV6-2 or TRBV6-3 and TRBJ2-5; D not certain. Deletions cut 0 bases from V and 0 bases from J, with 8 bases between. The germline gives CDR1 MNHEY, CDR2 SVGEGT. The CDR3 has 15 amino acids.

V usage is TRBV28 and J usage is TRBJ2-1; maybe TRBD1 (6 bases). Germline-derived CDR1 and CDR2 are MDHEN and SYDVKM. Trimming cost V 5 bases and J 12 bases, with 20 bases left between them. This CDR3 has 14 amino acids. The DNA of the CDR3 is TGTGCCAGCAGTACACCGGGACAACTTTTAGGGCAGTTCTTC. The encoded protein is CASSTPGQLLGQFF.

CDR3 bases: TGTGCCAGCAGCCCCTACATCGACAGGAACAATGAGCAGTACTTC. Encoded protein: CASSPYIDRNNEQYF. The J gene is TRBJ2-5, the V gene TRBV3-1; D might be TRBD1 (6 bases). V lost 4 bases, J lost 11 bases, and 23 bases lay in between. Germline-derived CDR1 and CDR2 are LGHDT and YNNKEL (reference sequence). This CDR3 is built from 15 residues.

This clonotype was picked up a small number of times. The DNA for the CDR3 is TGTGCCAGCAGCCCAGGGGTAGGGTCGACTTACGAGCAGTACTTC. Translating it yields CASSPGVGSTYEQYF. This chain joins TRBV7-2 and TRBJ2-7; maybe TRBD1 (6 bases). CDR3 length: 15 residues. Germline V gives CDR1 SGHTA, CDR2 FQGNSA. V was trimmed by 5 bases and J by 4 bases, leaving 18 bases between them.

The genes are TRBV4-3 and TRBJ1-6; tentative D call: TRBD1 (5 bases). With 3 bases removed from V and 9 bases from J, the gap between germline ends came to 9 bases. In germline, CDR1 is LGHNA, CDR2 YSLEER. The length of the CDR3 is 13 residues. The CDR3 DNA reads TGCGCCAGCAGCCAGGTCGGGGGTTCACCCCTCCACTTT. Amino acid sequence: CASSQVGGSPLHF.

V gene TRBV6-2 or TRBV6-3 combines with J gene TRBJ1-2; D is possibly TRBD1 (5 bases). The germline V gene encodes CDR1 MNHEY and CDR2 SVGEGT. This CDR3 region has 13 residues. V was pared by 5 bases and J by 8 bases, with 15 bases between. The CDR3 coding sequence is TGTGCCAGCAGTACCGGGACCCCCCGCGGCTACACCTTC. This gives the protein CASSTGTPRGYTF.

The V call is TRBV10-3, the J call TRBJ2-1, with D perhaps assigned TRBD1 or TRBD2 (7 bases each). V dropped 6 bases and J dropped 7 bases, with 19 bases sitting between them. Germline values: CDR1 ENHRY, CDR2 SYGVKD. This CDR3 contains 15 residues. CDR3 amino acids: CAIRGGVGTENEQFF. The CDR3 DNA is TGTGCCATCAGGGGGGGGGTGGGGACAGAAAATGAGCAGTTCTTC.

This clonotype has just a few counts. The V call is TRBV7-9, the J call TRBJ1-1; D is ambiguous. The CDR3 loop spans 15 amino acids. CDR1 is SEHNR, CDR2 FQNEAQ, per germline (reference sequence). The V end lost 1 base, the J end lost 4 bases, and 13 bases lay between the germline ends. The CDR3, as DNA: TGTGCCAGCAGCTTAGTAAGAGGTATTGGCACTGAAGCTTTCTTT. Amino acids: CASSLVRGIGTEAFF.

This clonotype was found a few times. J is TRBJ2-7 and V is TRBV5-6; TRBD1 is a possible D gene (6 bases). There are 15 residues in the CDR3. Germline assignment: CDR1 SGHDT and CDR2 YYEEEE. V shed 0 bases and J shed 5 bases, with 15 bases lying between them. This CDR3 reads CASSLETGTRNEQYF. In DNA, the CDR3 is TGTGCCAGCAGCTTGGAAACCGGGACACGGAACGAGCAGTACTTC. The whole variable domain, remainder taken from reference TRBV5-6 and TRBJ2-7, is DAGVTQSPTHLIKTRGQQVTLRCSPKSGHDTVSWYQQALGQGPQFIFQYYEEEERQRGNFPDRFSGHQFPNYSSELNVNALLLGDSALYLCASSLETGTRNEQYFGPGTRLTVT.

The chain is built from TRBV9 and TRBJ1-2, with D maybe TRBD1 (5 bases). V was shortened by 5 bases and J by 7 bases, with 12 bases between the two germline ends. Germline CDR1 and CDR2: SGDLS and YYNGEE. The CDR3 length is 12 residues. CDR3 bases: TGTGCCAGCAGGGGGGATGAGGCTGGCTACACCTTC. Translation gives CASRGDEAGYTF.

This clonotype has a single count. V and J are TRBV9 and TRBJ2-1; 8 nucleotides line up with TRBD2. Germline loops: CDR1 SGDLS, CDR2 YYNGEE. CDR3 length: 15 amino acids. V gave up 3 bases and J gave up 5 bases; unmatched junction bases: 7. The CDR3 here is CASSAGTRQHNEQFF. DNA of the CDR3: TGTGCCAGCAGCGCCGGGACTAGGCAACACAATGAGCAGTTCTTC.